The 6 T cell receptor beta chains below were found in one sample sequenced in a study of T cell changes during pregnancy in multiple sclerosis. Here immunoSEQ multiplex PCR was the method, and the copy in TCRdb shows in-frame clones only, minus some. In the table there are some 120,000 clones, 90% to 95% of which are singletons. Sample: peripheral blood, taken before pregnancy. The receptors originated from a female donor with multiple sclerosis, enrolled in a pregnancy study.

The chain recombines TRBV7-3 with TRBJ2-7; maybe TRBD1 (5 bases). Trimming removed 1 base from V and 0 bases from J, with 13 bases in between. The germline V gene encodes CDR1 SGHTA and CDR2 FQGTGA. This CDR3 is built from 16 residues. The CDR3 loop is CASSLIRRESSYEQYF. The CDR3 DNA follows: TGTGCCAGCAGCTTAATACGCAGGGAAAGCTCCTACGAGCAGTACTTC.

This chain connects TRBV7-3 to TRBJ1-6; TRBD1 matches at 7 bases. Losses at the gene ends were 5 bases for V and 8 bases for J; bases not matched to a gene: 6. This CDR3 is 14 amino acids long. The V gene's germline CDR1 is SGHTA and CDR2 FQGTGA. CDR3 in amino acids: CASSLTGMDSPLHF. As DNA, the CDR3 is TGTGCCAGCAGCCTGACAGGGATGGATTCACCCCTCCACTTT.

As DNA, the CDR3 is TGTGCCACCAGCGGGGGACTAGCGGGGGGGCTCACAGATACGCAGTATTTT. Translating gives CATSGGLAGGLTDTQYF. The chain carries TRBV15 and TRBJ2-3; 16 nucleotides agree with TRBD2. V trimming: 5 bases; J trimming: 2 bases; junction bases outside the gene matches: 4. The CDR3 is 17 residues long. Germline assignment: CDR1 LNHNV and CDR2 YYDKDF (reference sequence).

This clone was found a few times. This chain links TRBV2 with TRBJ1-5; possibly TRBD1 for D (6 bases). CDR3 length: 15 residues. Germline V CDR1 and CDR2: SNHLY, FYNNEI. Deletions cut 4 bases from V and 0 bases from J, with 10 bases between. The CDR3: CASSARTVSNQPQHF. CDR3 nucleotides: TGTGCCAGCAGTGCCCGGACAGTTAGCAATCAGCCCCAGCATTTT.

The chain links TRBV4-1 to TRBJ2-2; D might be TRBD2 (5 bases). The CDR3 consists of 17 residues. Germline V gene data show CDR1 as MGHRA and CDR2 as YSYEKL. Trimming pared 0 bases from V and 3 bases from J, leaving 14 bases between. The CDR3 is CASSQDRPGLYTGELFF. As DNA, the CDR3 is TGCGCCAGCAGCCAAGATAGGCCCGGACTCTACACCGGGGAGCTGTTTTTT.

CDR3 nucleotide sequence: TGTGCCAGCAGCGTCCGAGAGGGCATTGGGCCCAACGAGCAGTACTTC. Amino acids: CASSVREGIGPNEQYF. The chain links TRBV9 to TRBJ2-7; a weak D match, TRBD2 (5 bases). The CDR3 runs 16 residues. Trimming removed 2 bases from V and 5 bases from J, with 20 bases in between. The germline V gene encodes CDR1 SGDLS and CDR2 YYNGEE.